This T cell receptor beta chain comes out of a study of T cell responses to AZD1222 COVID-19 vaccine. Findings of the study overall: Nearly half of the spike-specific TCRs reportedly recognize variant regions that carry no mutations. Samples come after the peak T cell response, not at day 14. CD4 TCRs linked to vaccination spanned spike, dominating at 160-218 and 743-854.

This clone has just one count. What it binds is unknown. V lost 0 bases and J 4 bases, leaving 12 bases between the germline ends. Germline CDR1 is PRHDT and CDR2 is FYEKMQ (reference sequence). The CDR3 consists of 15 residues. TCRdb's table, derived via immunoSEQ multiplex PCR, lists solely in-frame clones and lacks some. This table has about 110,000 clones, roughly 87% appearing once. The sequence was collected from an adult in good health. The sample here was peripheral blood, taken on day 0 of AZD1222 vaccination. The chain links TRBV13 to TRBJ1-2; D remains unclear. The CDR3 reads CASSLGLHQFYGYTF. The CDR3 DNA follows: TGTGCCAGCAGCTTAGGCCTCCACCAGTTCTATGGCTACACCTTC. Full variable domain (remainder filled in from reference TRBV13 and TRBJ1-2): AAGVIQSPRHLIKEKRETATLKCYPIPRHDTVYWYQQGPGQDPQFLISFYEKMQSDKGSIPDRFSAQQFSDYHSELNMSSLELGDSALYFCASSLGLHQFYGYTFGSGTRLTVV.